This T cell receptor (beta chain) was recorded in a study of early T cells in non-severe SARS-CoV-2 infection. Study summary: Sequencing of bulk RNA from unsorted whole blood was done, without chain pairing.

Individually, cDNA molecules had unique molecular identifiers attached to them. TCRdb passed the 5' RACE reads through MiXCR, listing each CDR3 protein once. The repertoire includes roughly 65,000 distinct CDR3 sequences, 12% of them detected once, and approximately 1.7% sits in the top ten. In the case of this clonotype: What it binds is unknown.

Notes on the study in general: Clonotype matching in VDJdb favored anti-spike CD8 responses and did not capture private and CD4 specificities.

The V gene's germline CDR1 is SNHLY and CDR2 FYNNEI. V lost 0 bases, J lost 7 bases, and 7 bases lay in between. This CDR3 is built from 12 residues. The chain uses TRBV2 and TRBJ2-7; no reliable D call. This TCR derives from an adult who was a healthcare worker with PCR-confirmed SARS-CoV-2 infection or an uninfected control (not recorded which). Material for sequencing was whole blood. The CDR3 DNA sequence: TGTGCCAGCAGTGAAGCAAGCCTTGAGCAGTACTTC. The encoded protein is CASSEASLEQYF.